This section outlines one T cell receptor beta chain sequence together with its context. The target of this receptor is not known. The input lacks base qualities; no much larger clone sits a single base away. The protocol used for the library was the immunoSEQ multiplex PCR assay. For the multiplex PCR, a mixture combining 60 forward primers for TCR Vbeta segments and 13 reverse primers for TCR Jbeta segments was used. Amplification of the CDR3 region of rearranged TCR beta genes was performed with a multiplex PCR assay on genomic DNA. The amplified TCR beta libraries were sequenced on the Illumina HiSeq System as 87-base-pair reads. In the source study's methods: A later analysis tallied approximately 87 million unique TCR beta chains across the 666 repertoires, and about 12 million of those chains were shared by two or more donors. A nearest-neighbor algorithm error-corrected the raw reads and collapsed the reads into unique sequences, merging closely related sequences to remove PCR and sequencing errors. CDR3 sequences were aligned to IMGT reference sequences to assign V, D and J gene segments. Each retained sequence needed at least a six-nucleotide match to both a V gene segment and a J gene segment. A rearrangement was called productive if the CDR3 had no stop codons and remained in frame with V and J, and every other rearrangement was called non-productive. CDR3 was defined according to IMGT convention as the region running from the second conserved V-encoded cysteine to the conserved J-encoded phenylalanine. The earlier analysis of 500 to 650 of the donors excluded any sequence lacking an unambiguous match to a single V gene segment. In an earlier analysis of some 590 of the donors, a V segment was called functional when productive rearrangements were above 56.7%, and segregating when the standard deviation between donors exceeded 5%. A statistical classification framework was built for diagnosing cytomegalovirus status from the catalog of TCR beta chain sequences. V and J gene assignment, in a later analysis, came from comparing TCR nucleotide sequences with IMGT/GENE-DB human TR gene sequences. In a later analysis, CDR3 sequences and most-parsimonious VDJ recombination scenarios were assigned using the TCRdist pipeline. In a later analysis, each TCR beta chain was defined by its CDR3 amino acid sequence together with its V-gene family, and reads lacking a unique V-gene family were excluded. A later analysis removed 450 to 600 highly shared, low-generation-probability nucleotide sequences to deal with suspected cross-contamination and a sequencing artifact. In a later analysis, a clonal expansion index for each public chain was calculated from normalized within-repertoire ranks of inferred template counts. In a later analysis, generation probabilities were computed using a VDJ recombination model fitted to out-of-frame rearrangements, and the results were checked against IGoR. In a later analysis, hypergeometric tests were used to score TCR-TCR, TCR-HLA and TCR-CMV co-occurrence, with a repertoire-size bias correction applied to TCR pairs. In a later analysis, false discovery rates were estimated by permuting HLA or CMV assignments 20 times. In a later analysis, co-occurring TCRs were grouped using DBSCAN, with TCRdist sequence similarity added in when clustering inside HLA-allele-positive subsets. For co-occurrence clustering, repertoires with fewer than 30,000 or more than 120,000 public chains were excluded, along with five repertoires with anomalous nucleotide sharing. Drawn from immuneACCESS, this table holds only the in-frame rearrangements with V and J called that TCRdb kept. Clones are partly lost; checked studies trace under half to an unresolved V gene and leave the rest unexplained. For V, J and clone size, that table is used; D and trimming come from the DNA. Recorded for this sample are around 130,000 clones; almost 85% of them occurred a single time. The ten largest clones take up around 2.5% of the sample.

This sample was taken from a study of cytomegalovirus exposure and HLA in healthy donors (dated by TCRdb to about 2017). The study in broad terms: According to an earlier analysis of 587 of the donors, about 179 million T cells yielded roughly 110 million unique TCR beta sequences and about 300 Gb of sequence data. About 310 gigabases of sequencing data and roughly 90 million unique TCR sequences were included in an early release covering around 600 HLA-typed donors. Of the 300 to 450 genotyped donors, roughly 85% fell in the genetic ancestry cluster associated with self-reported Caucasian donors. The study aimed to test whether cataloging public T cell receptors could reveal signatures of past pathogen exposure. The study used immunosequencing to profile the T cell repertoires of some 600 subjects and linked those repertoires to cytomegalovirus serostatus. Besides the first cohort of approximately 670 subjects, a separate validation cohort made up of over 95 different subjects was used. To predict cytomegalovirus infection status, the study brought together high-throughput TCR immunosequencing, statistical association of individual TCRs with disease status, and machine learning. A later analysis re-analyzed previously published TCR beta repertoires from several hundred donors and added high-resolution HLA genotyping to study TCR occurrence patterns. Rather than drawing on any new phenotypic data, the later analysis identified candidate immune exposures from TCR beta sequences and the way those sequences occurred across donors. An earlier analysis of 587 of the donors used high-throughput TCR beta sequencing to judge whether each TCR beta V gene segment behaved as functional or pseudogenic. Donor age, sex, ethnicity and CMV serostatus were compiled alongside the repertoire data. A later genetic analysis used genome-wide SNP genotypes for about 65% of the roughly 700 donors, treating that subset as a discovery cohort. All discovery cohort repertoires had been generated on a single sequencing platform. HLA typing covered class I and class II loci at four-digit resolution. The number of donors typed differed by locus, with about 629-640 for A, B, C, DRB1 and DQB1, roughly 520 for DQA1, 600 to 610 for DPA1, and roughly 450 for DPB1. Several DR-DQ haplotypes were treated as single units for association and clustering because of strong linkage in the cohort. Among approximately 370 genotyped donors of the cohort, an average of approximately 220,000 unique TCR beta nucleotide sequences was sequenced per donor, of which roughly 17% were non-productive.

Paper-wide results and their limitations: A later genetic analysis associated a missense DCLRE1C variant with V-gene and J-gene trimming of TCR beta chains, and an independent cohort replicated the association. According to a later analysis, most CMV-associated TCR beta chains appeared to be HLA-restricted, and the HLA associations seemed to be driven largely by CMV exposure. The classifier was reported to diagnose cytomegalovirus status with high specificity and sensitivity in both the original and validation cohorts. The authors suggested that the approach could potentially be generalized to other disease states and immunological phenotypes. In vitro tests confirmed that a few of the cytomegalovirus-associated TCR beta chains recognize cytomegalovirus antigens. Compared with equally common non-associated chains, HLA-associated TCR beta chains in a later analysis were more clonally expanded and had lower generation probabilities. In a later analysis, TCR association rates were found to vary across HLA loci, with the most associated TCRs seen for DRB1 alleles and the fewest for HLA-C alleles. Because counts were too low, more than 15 rarely observed V segments, including chromosome 9 orphons, were left out of the earlier analysis of approximately 500 of the donors. Correlated functional status among segregating V segments might reflect linkage disequilibrium, but an unknown experimental factor could not be ruled out. In a later genetic analysis, fewer N-insertions in productive TCRs were reported among donors in an Asian-associated ancestry cluster than the roughly 710-donor mean. Across donors, most TCR sequences were observed very rarely, whereas some public TCRs were present in many individuals. A further reported finding was that TCR beta sequences accurately predicted the HLA-A and HLA-B alleles for most subjects in the first cohort. The only immune exposure information available for the cohort was CMV serostatus. Because some donors lacked HLA typing at each locus, the association tests relied only on the typed subset. In a later analysis, some 18,000 TCR beta sequences were associated with specific HLA alleles at a false discovery rate of 0.05. The presence/absence analyses assumed that sequencing depth was roughly uniform across donors, and that assumption may not be true. According to a later analysis, parvovirus B19, influenza, CMV and Epstein-Barr virus appeared linked to several top co-occurrence clusters. The study listed 150 to 200 TCR beta chains as associated with cytomegalovirus. Broadly in line with IMGT annotations, most TCR beta V segments showed up in productive rearrangements about 87% or about 30% of the time in an earlier analysis of several hundred of the donors. When HLA alleles, especially DR and DQ, strongly co-occurred, attributing TCR associations to individual alleles was difficult. A cluster of highly shared sequence variants was judged likely to be a technical artifact of the sequencing pipeline. In this cohort, only TCR beta chains were sequenced, and detectable features were limited by the absence of alpha or paired-chain data.

The cohort consisted of 650 to 850 healthy bone marrow donors. Cohort members were all nominally healthy when sampled, although unrecorded immune exposures were likely present. The donor was CMV seronegative and was included in the group of a few hundred seronegative cohort members. A peripheral blood sample was provided by each donor, and peripheral blood mononuclear cells were used for TCR beta sequencing. Genomic DNA was extracted from the blood cell samples with the Qiagen DNeasy Blood Extraction Kit. The receptor's source is a boy aged 2 to 9 in good health and CMV-seronegative. Sample: PBMCs.

In nucleotide form, the sequence is TGTGCCAGCAGACCAGAGGGCGCGAGCACCGGGGAGCTGTTTTTT. It translates to CASRPEGASTGELFF. In this chain, TRBV6-1 is recombined with TRBJ2-2, and the D gene may be TRBD2, 5 bases matching. Trimming removed 6 bases from V and 4 bases from J, leaving 15 bases between the germline ends. According to the germline V gene, CDR1 reads MNHNS and CDR2 reads SASEGT. Taken from cysteine to phenylalanine, the CDR3 has 15 residues. Just the 45-base CDR3 DNA is kept, in frame starting at base 1.